The next 17 T cell receptor beta chains were all read from a single sample in a study of spatial heterogeneity in lung cancer. The study, taken as a whole, reports: Expanded intratumoral alpha and beta TCR counts tracked tumor mutation counts.

Time point here: sample taken at primary tumor resection. No antigens are known for them. TCRdb analysed the 5' RACE reads with MiXCR anew, one entry per CDR3 protein. The profile shows about 20,000 distinct CDR3 sequences, approximately 8.3% of them singletons. The specimen comprised lung tumor tissue, sampled at surgery. These receptors all stem from a male donor with early-stage non-small cell lung cancer.

This clonotype was detected ten times or more. The rearrangement joins TRBV4-3 to TRBJ2-3; perhaps TRBD2 as D (6 bases). CDR3 size: 16 residues. Germline CDR1 LGHNA, CDR2 YSLEER. The ends were cut back, 0 bases at V and 1 base at J, with 11 bases in the middle. The CDR3 loop is CASSQEWRGGTDTQYF. The CDR3 DNA is TGCGCCAGCAGCCAAGAATGGCGGGGAGGCACAGATACGCAGTATTTT.

This clonotype counts as medium-sized. The V call is TRBV9, the J call TRBJ2-6; D remains unclear. This CDR3 is 18 amino acids long. Germline V gene data show CDR1 as SGDLS and CDR2 as YYNGEE. The germline V and J ends were trimmed by 0 bases and 0 bases, with 13 bases remaining between them. CDR3 region: CASSVGVPLNSGANVLTF. The CDR3 DNA reads TGTGCCAGCAGCGTAGGGGTCCCCTTGAACTCTGGGGCCAACGTCCTGACTTTC.

This clonotype was counted ten times or more. The J gene is TRBJ1-6, the V gene TRBV6-2 or TRBV6-3; the match to TRBD1 covers 7 bases. V was pared by 5 bases and J by 9 bases, with 10 bases of the junction left unmatched. Germline CDR1 reads MNHEY; CDR2 reads SVGEGT. The length of the CDR3 is 15 residues. The CDR3 bases are TGTGCCAGCAGTGAAGAGGGGGCGCCCAGTTCACCCCTCCACTTT. It encodes CASSEEGAPSSPLHF.

This clonotype was seen at least ten times. The J gene is TRBJ2-1, the V gene TRBV12-3 or TRBV12-4; either TRBD1 or TRBD2 may fit D (6 bases each). The germline V and J ends were trimmed by 2 bases and 3 bases, with 11 bases remaining between them. The CDR3 is 15 amino acids. CDR3 sequence (DNA): TGTGCCAGCAGTTTATTGGGGGGCCTCTACAATGAGCAGTTCTTC. It yields the protein CASSLLGGLYNEQFF.

In its sample, this clonotype was seen many times. The gene calls are TRBV30 and TRBJ2-5; D is possibly TRBD2 (6 bases). Trimming removed 5 bases from V and 1 base from J, with 11 bases in between. This CDR3 comprises 13 residues. Germline values: CDR1 GTSNPN, CDR2 SVGIG (reference sequence). CDR3 DNA: TGTGCCTGGGCTGGAGGGATCCAAGAGACCCAGTACTTC. It is translated as CAWAGGIQETQYF.

In this sample, this clonotype turned up many times. J is TRBJ2-1 and V is TRBV20-1; weak D call: TRBD1 (6 bases). The V end lost 1 base, the J end lost 10 bases, and 8 bases lay between the germline ends. The CDR3 runs to 11 residues. Germline V lookup: CDR1 DFQATT, CDR2 SNEGSKA (reference sequence). The chain's CDR3 is CSARGGQEQFF. The CDR3 DNA follows: TGCAGTGCTAGAGGTGGACAGGAGCAGTTCTTC.

This clonotype was found a few times. This chain joins TRBV20-1 and TRBJ2-7; the match to TRBD1 covers 10 bases. The CDR3 runs to 16 residues. With 5 bases clipped from V and 5 bases from J, the junction kept 15 bases outside the gene matches. Germline V lookup: CDR1 DFQATT, CDR2 SNEGSKA (reference sequence). CDR3: CSAPTDRGSHGNEQYF. The CDR3 nucleotides are TGCAGTGCTCCAACGGACAGGGGGTCCCACGGGAACGAGCAGTACTTC.

This chain links TRBV5-1 with TRBJ2-7, with 9 bases lining up with TRBD1. The germline gives CDR1 SGHRS, CDR2 YFSETQ. With V trimmed by 5 bases and J by 2 bases, 8 bases remained unmatched. The CDR3 consists of 15 residues. The DNA for the CDR3 is TGCGCCAGCAGAAATGGACAGGGGAGGACCTACGAGCAGTACTTC. Its protein product is CASRNGQGRTYEQYF.

With regard to this clonotype: A much larger clone is a single base away; this may be a read error. This CDR3 is CATSRGPPPENTLRGLRNQPQHF. Here the CDR3 DNA reads TGTGCCACCAGCAGAGGTCCCCCCCCGGAGAACACATTACGCGGATTGCGCAATCAGCCCCAGCATTTT. The chain uses TRBV15 and TRBJ1-5, with unresolved D. V gave up 1 base and J gave up 2 bases, with 33 bases separating them. From germline, CDR1 is LNHNV and CDR2 YYDKDF (reference sequence). This CDR3 has 23 amino acids.

This clonotype appeared many times. This sequence joins TRBV5-1 and TRBJ1-6; D gene ambiguous. V shed 4 bases and J shed 7 bases, with 12 bases lying between them. The CDR3 extends over 14 amino acids. Germline values: CDR1 SGHRS, CDR2 YFSETQ. CDR3 protein: CASSTGERNSPLHF. In DNA form, the CDR3 reads TGCGCCAGCAGCACCGGAGAGCGCAATTCACCCCTCCACTTT.

This clonotype appeared many times. This chain joins TRBV7-2 and TRBJ2-2; D gene uncertain. The germline V gene has CDR1 SGHTA and CDR2 FQGNSA. This CDR3 contains 16 residues. Trimming removed 5 bases from V and 1 base from J, with 14 bases in between. CDR3 nucleotides: TGTGCCAGCAGCCTCGTGGCCTCCAGGAACACCGGGGAGCTGTTTTTT. Translating gives CASSLVASRNTGELFF.

This clonotype was seen at least ten times. The chain is built from TRBV19 and TRBJ1-4; 11 nucleotides line up with TRBD1. V was clipped by 10 bases and J by 3 bases; unmatched bases: 7. CDR1 is LNHDA and CDR2 is SQIVND in the germline V gene (reference sequence). CDR3 length: 15 amino acids. CDR3 in amino acids: CATSGQGEANEKLFF. CDR3 coding DNA: TGTGCCACCTCGGGACAGGGGGAAGCTAATGAAAAACTGTTTTTT.

The table lists this clonotype with many counts. CDR3 sequence: CASSSTQTGVVGQPQHF. The CDR3 DNA is TGTGCCAGCAGTTCCACCCAGACAGGGGTCGTTGGTCAGCCCCAGCATTTT. The chain links TRBV27 to TRBJ1-5; 8 nucleotides agree with TRBD1. Trimming took 4 bases from V and 6 from J; bases not matched to a gene: 14. The CDR3 spans 17 residues. Germline CDR1 MNHEY, CDR2 SMNVEV (reference sequence).

This clonotype is judged medium-sized. The CDR3 nucleotides read TGTGCCAGCAGCCGACTAGGGGAAACCTACGAGCAGTACTTC. This encodes CASSRLGETYEQYF. The chain links TRBV3-1 to TRBJ2-7; TRBD2 is a possible D gene (6 bases). Trimming took off 4 bases at V and 2 bases at J, with 12 bases between the two ends. The germline CDR1 and CDR2 sequences are LGHDT and YNNKEL (reference sequence). The length of the CDR3 is 14 residues.

This clonotype has only a few counts. The chain carries TRBV10-3 and TRBJ2-7; D gene ambiguous. Germline V gene sequence: CDR1 ENHRY, CDR2 SYGVKD. The CDR3 length is 12 residues. Trimming stripped 3 bases from V and 1 base from J, with 4 bases between. CDR3 region: CAISDTSYEQYF. In DNA form, the CDR3 reads TGTGCCATCAGTGATACTTCCTACGAGCAGTACTTC.

The sample holds many counts of this clonotype. The genes are TRBV30 and TRBJ2-6, with 9 bases fitting TRBD1. The CDR3 is made up of 17 amino acids. From germline, CDR1 is GTSNPN and CDR2 SVGIG (reference sequence). With V trimmed by 5 bases and J by 0 bases, 8 bases remained unmatched. CDR3 in DNA: TGTGCCTGGGGGCTCGGGACAGGGCCCTCTGGGGCCAACGTCCTGACTTTC. The encoded protein is CAWGLGTGPSGANVLTF.

This clonotype appeared many times. The chain carries TRBV20-1 and TRBJ2-5; D possibly corresponds to TRBD2 (6 bases). Germline V CDR1 and CDR2: DFQATT, SNEGSKA (reference sequence). The CDR3 spans 16 residues. V was trimmed by 4 bases and J by 4 bases, leaving 22 bases between them. The CDR3 nucleotides read TGCAGTGCTACCTGGGAAACTAGCAGAGGTGGAGAGACCCAGTACTTC. Protein product: CSATWETSRGGETQYF.